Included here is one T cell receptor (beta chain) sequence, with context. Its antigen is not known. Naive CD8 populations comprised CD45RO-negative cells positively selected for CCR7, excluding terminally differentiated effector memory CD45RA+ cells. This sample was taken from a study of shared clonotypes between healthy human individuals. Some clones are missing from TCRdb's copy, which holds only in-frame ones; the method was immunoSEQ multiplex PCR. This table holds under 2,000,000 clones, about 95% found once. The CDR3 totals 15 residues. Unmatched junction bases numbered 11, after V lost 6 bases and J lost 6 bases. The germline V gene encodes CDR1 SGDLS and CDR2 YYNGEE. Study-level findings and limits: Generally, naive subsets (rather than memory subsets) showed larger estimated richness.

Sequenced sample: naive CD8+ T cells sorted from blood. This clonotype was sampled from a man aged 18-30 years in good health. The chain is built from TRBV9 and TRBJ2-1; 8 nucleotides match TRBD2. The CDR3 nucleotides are TGTGCCAGCACGCGGGCAGCGGGAGCGGGCAATGAGCAGTTCTTC. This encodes CASTRAAGAGNEQFF.